Listed here is a single TCR beta chain. Its antigen is still unknown. The sample belongs to a study of glioma-infiltrating T cells after dendritic cell vaccination. Study-level background: Autologous tumor lysate-pulsed dendritic cell vaccination was given between the early 2000s and the early 2010s. At biweekly intervals, patients got three intradermal dendritic cell vaccine injections.

The CDR3 is 15 amino acids. Germline-derived CDR1 and CDR2 are SNHLY and FYNNEI. The V end lost 6 bases, the J end lost 0 bases, and 12 bases lay between the germline ends. Study findings and constraints: Higher pretreatment TIL content predicted longer progression-free time and survival.

Indicated time point: after dendritic cell vaccination, including at tumor progression/relapse. The table came from immunoSEQ multiplex PCR; TCRdb's copy has only in-frame clones and leaves some out. The repertoire includes about 94,000 clones, about 85% of them detected once, and 5% to 7% sits in the top ten. Specimen: blood, collected after dendritic cell vaccination. This clonotype was obtained from a human donor with glioblastoma. This sequence joins TRBV2 and TRBJ2-1, with a tentative D call TRBD2 (7 bases). As DNA, the CDR3 is TGTGCCAGCAGCGGAGGGGGGGACTCCTACAATGAGCAGTTCTTC. The encoded protein is CASSGGGDSYNEQFF.